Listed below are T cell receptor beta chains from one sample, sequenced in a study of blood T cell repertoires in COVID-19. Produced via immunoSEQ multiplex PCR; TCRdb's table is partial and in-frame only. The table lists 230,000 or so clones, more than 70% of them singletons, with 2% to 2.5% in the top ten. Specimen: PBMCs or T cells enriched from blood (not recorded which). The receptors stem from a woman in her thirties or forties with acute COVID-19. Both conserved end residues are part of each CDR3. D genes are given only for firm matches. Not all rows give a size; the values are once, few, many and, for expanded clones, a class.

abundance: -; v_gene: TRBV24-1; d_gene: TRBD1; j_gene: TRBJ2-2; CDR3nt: TGTGCCACCAGGGACATTCCAGGGGGACCAAATAACACCGGGGAGCTGTTTTTT; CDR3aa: CATRDIPGGPNNTGELFF
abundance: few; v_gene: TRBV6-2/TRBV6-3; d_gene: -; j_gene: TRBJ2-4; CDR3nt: TGTGCCAGCAGTTCGGTACAGGGCAAAAACATTCAGTACTTC; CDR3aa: CASSSVQGKNIQYF
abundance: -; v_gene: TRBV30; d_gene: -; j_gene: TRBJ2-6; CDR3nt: TGTGCCTGGACTTGGGCTTCTGGGGCCAACGTCCTGACTTTC; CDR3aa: CAWTWASGANVLTF
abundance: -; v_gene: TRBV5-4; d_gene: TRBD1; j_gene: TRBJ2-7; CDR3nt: TGTGCCAGCAGCCCTACCCGGGACAGGGCGGGTGAGCAGTACTTC; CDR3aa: CASSPTRDRAGEQYF
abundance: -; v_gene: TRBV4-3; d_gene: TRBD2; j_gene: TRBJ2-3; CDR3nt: TGCGCCAGCAGCCAAGCCCTTGGACTAGCGGGGGGAACAGATACGCAGTATTTT; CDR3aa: CASSQALGLAGGTDTQYF
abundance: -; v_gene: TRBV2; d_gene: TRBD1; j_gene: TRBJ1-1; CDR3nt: TGTGCCACCAGACAGGGGATCGAAACTGAAGCTTTCTTT; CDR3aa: CATRQGIETEAFF
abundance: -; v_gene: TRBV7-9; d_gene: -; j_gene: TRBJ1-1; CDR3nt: TGTGCCAGCAGCTTATGGGGCAGTAGGGACACTGAAGCTTTCTTT; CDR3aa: CASSLWGSRDTEAFF
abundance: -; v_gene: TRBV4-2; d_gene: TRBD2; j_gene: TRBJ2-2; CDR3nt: TGTGCCAGCAGCCGGCGACTAGCGGGGGTGGGGGAGCTGTTTTTT; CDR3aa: CASSRRLAGVGELFF
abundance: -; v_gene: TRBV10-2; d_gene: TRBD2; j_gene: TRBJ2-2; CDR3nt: TGCGCCACCGGGACTAGCGGGGGGCGGGGGACCGGGGAGCTGTTTTTT; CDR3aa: CATGTSGGRGTGELFF
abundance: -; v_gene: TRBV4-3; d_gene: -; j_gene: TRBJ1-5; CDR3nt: TGCGCCAGCAGCCAAGAAGGGGTAGGGCAGCCCCAGCATTTT; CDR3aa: CASSQEGVGQPQHF
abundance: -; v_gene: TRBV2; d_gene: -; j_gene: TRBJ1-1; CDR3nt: TGTGCCAGCAGAAGGGACTCGTCGATGAACACTGAAGCTTTCTTT; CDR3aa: CASRRDSSMNTEAFF
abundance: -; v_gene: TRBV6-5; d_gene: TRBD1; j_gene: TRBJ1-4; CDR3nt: TGTGCCAGCAGAAGGGGGCCTGCGGGCGAAAAACTGTTTTTT; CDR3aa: CASRRGPAGEKLFF
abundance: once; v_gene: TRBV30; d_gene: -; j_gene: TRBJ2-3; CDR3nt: TGTGCCTGGAGTCCAGGGACAACAGATACGCAGTATTTT; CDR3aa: CAWSPGTTDTQYF
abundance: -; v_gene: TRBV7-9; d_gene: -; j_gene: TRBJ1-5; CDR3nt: TGTGCCAGCAGCTTGTCAAATCAGCCCCAGCATTTT; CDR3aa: CASSLSNQPQHF
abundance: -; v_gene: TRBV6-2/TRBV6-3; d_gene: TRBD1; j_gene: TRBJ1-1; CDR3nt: TGTGCCAGCAGTCAATCATACAGGGGGAGCTCGGTCGATGAAGCTTTCTTT; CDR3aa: CASSQSYRGSSVDEAFF
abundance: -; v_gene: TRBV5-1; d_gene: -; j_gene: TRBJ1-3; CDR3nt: TGCGCCAGCAGCTTGGCCGGGGGATCGGGAAACACCATATATTTT; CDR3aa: CASSLAGGSGNTIYF
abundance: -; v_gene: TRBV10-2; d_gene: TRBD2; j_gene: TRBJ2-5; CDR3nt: TGCGCCAGCAGTGAGGGACTAGCGGGGGGTCAAGAGACCCAGTACTTC; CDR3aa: CASSEGLAGGQETQYF
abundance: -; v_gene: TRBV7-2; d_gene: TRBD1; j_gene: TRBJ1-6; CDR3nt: TGTGCCAGCAGCGAAACAGGGGAGGCACCCCTCCACTTT; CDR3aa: CASSETGEAPLHF
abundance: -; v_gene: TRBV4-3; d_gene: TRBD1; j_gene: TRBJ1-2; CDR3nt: TGCGCCAGCAGCCTGTACAGGGGTTCTAACTATGGCTACACCTTC; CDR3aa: CASSLYRGSNYGYTF
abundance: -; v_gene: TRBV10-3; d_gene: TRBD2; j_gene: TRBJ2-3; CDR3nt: TGTGCCACCGGGACTAGCGGGACAGATACGCAGTATTTT; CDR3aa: CATGTSGTDTQYF
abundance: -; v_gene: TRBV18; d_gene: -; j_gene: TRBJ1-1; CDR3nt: TGTGCCAGCTCACCAAGCGCTAAGGGAGTGAACACTGAAGCTTTCTTT; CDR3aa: CASSPSAKGVNTEAFF
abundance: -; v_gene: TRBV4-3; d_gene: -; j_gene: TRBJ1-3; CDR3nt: TGCGCCAGCAGCCAAGATCAAGGAACGGGAGGAAACACCATATATTTT; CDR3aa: CASSQDQGTGGNTIYF
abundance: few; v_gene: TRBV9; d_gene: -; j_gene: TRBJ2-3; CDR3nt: TGTGCCAGCAGCGTAGGGCCCATTGCAGATACGCAGTATTTT; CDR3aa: CASSVGPIADTQYF
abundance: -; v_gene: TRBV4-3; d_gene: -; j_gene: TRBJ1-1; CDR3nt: TGCGCCAGCAGCCAAGGTTCAGTGAACACTGAAGCTTTCTTT; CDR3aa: CASSQGSVNTEAFF
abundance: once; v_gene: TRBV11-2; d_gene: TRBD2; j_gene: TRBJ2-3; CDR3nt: TGTGCCACCGTGGGACTAGCCACAGATACGCAGTATTTT; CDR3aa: CATVGLATDTQYF
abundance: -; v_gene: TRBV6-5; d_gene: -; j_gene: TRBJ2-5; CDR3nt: TGTGCCAGCTTAAGTCGGGTATGGCCTCAAGAGACCCAGTACTTC; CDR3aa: CASLSRVWPQETQYF
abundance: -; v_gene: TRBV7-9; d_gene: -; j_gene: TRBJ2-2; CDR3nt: TGTGCCAGCAGCCCTCCCCGCGGACTAAACACCGGGGAGCTGTTTTTT; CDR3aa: CASSPPRGLNTGELFF
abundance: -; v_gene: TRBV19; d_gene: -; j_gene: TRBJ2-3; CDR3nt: TGTGCCAGTAGTAAGCAGTACGGACACACTACGCAGTATTTT; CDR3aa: CASSKQYGHTTQYF
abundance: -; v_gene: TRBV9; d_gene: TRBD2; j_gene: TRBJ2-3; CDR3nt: TGTGCCAGCAGCCTCGGGACTAGCGGGACCACATCAACAGATACGCAGTATTTT; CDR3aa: CASSLGTSGTTSTDTQYF
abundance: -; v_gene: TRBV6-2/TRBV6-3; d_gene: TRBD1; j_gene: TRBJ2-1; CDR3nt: TGTGCCAGCAGCTCCCACTTCGGGACAGGGGCAGTAAATGAGCAGTTCTTC; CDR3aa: CASSSHFGTGAVNEQFF
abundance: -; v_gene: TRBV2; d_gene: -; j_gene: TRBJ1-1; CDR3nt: TGTGCCAGCAAAGGGGTGGGCACTGAAGCTTTCTTT; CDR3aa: CASKGVGTEAFF
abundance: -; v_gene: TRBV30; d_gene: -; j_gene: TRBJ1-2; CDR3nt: TGTGCCTGGAGTCCCTACTCAGCAGGGGTCACCTTC; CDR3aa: CAWSPYSAGVTF
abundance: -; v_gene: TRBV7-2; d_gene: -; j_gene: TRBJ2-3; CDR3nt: TGTGCCAGCAGCTTAACGGTGGGGGGAGATACGCAGTATTTT; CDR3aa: CASSLTVGGDTQYF
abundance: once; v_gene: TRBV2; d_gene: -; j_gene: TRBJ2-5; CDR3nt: TGTGCCAGCAGTGAGAAACATCAGACCCAGTACTTC; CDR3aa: CASSEKHQTQYF
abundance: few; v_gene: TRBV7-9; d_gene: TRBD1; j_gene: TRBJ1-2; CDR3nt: TGTGCCAGCAGCGTACTGGGACAGTCTAACTATGGCTACACCTTC; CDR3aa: CASSVLGQSNYGYTF
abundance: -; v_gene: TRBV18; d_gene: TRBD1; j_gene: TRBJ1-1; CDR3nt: TGTGCCACCTCGAAGGGGGCGACTGAAGCTTTCTTT; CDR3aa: CATSKGATEAFF
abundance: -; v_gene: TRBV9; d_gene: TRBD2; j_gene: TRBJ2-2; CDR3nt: TGTGCCAGCAGCTCCGGACTAGCGGTCGGGGAGCTGTTTTTT; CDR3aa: CASSSGLAVGELFF
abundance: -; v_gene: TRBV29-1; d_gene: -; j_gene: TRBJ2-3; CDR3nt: TGCAGCGTTGGGGGCGGAAAATCTAGCACAGATACGCAGTATTTT; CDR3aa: CSVGGGKSSTDTQYF
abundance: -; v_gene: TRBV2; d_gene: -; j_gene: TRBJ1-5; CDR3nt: TGTGCCAGCAGTGAGGGGGGTGGCGGCAATCAGCCCCAGCATTTT; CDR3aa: CASSEGGGGNQPQHF
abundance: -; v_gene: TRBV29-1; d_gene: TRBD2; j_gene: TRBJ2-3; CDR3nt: TGCAGCGTGATTGGGGCTAGCGGGAAAACGCAGTATTTT; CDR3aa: CSVIGASGKTQYF
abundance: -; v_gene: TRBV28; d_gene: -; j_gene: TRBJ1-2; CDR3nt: TGTGCCAGCAGTTCCCAGGGGCGATATGGCTACACCTTC; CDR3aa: CASSSQGRYGYTF
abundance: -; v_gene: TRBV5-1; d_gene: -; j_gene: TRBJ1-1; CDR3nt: TGCGCCAGCAGCTTGGAAAGTCAGACTGAAGCTTTCTTT; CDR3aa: CASSLESQTEAFF
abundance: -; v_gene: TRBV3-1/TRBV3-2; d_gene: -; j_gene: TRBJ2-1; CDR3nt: TGTGCCAGCAGCCACCCGGGTAGCGATGAGCAGTTCTTC; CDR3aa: CASSHPGSDEQFF